This note documents a single T cell receptor (beta chain) sequence. With 3 bases removed from V and 1 base from J, the gap between germline ends came to 10 bases. The CDR3 totals 15 residues. Germline loops: CDR1 SNHLY, CDR2 FYNNEI. This sample is part of a study of STAT5B mutations in CD4+ large granular lymphocyte leukemia. Clones were read by immunoSEQ multiplex PCR, and TCRdb kept only the in-frame ones, dropping some. The repertoire holds about 22,000 clones, with 82% as singletons. Material for sequencing was CD4+ T cells from blood buffy coats. The clonotype originates from a human donor in good health. V gene TRBV2 combines with J gene TRBJ1-5; D call uncertain. The CDR3 reads CASSDSTRSNQPQHF. The CDR3 DNA reads TGTGCCAGCAGTGATTCAACTCGGAGCAATCAGCCCCAGCATTTT.